This entry lists 8 T cell receptor beta chains sequenced from one sample in a study of blood T cell repertoires in COVID-19. Some clones are missing from TCRdb's copy, which holds only in-frame ones; the method was immunoSEQ multiplex PCR. The data show 150,000 to 200,000 clones, with roughly four fifths seen just once and 9.5% to 12% held by the top ten. The sample comprised PBMCs or T cells enriched from blood (not recorded which). These receptors were obtained from a man over 45 who had recovered from COVID-19.

The J gene is TRBJ2-3, the V gene TRBV29-1, with D possibly TRBD1 on 6 matching bases. V was trimmed by 6 bases and J by 3 bases, leaving 16 bases between them. The CDR3 is 14 residues long. Germline V lookup: CDR1 SQVTM, CDR2 ANQGSEA. CDR3 DNA: TGCAGCGTCAGAACAGGGAGTGGGACAGATACGCAGTATTTT. Its translation is CSVRTGSGTDTQYF.

The V and J genes are TRBV28 and TRBJ2-5; 10 positions match TRBD1. J gave up 3 bases and V 6 bases, and 16 bases lay outside the gene matches. The germline CDR1 and CDR2 sequences are MDHEN and SYDVKM. The CDR3 runs 18 residues. The CDR3 loop is CASSPIGGTGALEETQYF. The CDR3, as DNA: TGTGCCAGCAGCCCTATTGGCGGGACAGGGGCATTAGAAGAGACCCAGTACTTC.

The chain employs TRBV28 and TRBJ2-7; D is ambiguous. V lost 6 bases and J 5 bases, leaving 17 bases between the germline ends. Germline values: CDR1 MDHEN, CDR2 SYDVKM. This CDR3 comprises 14 residues. For the CDR3, the DNA is TGTGCCAGCAGCCCGCGAAAGCTTTCCAACGAGCAGTACTTC. It is translated as CASSPRKLSNEQYF.

The chain is built from TRBV6-5 and TRBJ2-1, with a tentative D call TRBD2 (6 bases). The CDR3 contains 13 residues. Germline CDR1 is MNHEY and CDR2 is SVGAGI. Trimming left V 8 bases short and J 4 bases short, with 12 bases between. This chain's CDR3 is CASLEGVYNEQFF. CDR3 nucleotides: TGTGCCAGCCTGGAGGGCGTTTACAATGAGCAGTTCTTC.

The V and J genes are TRBV7-9 and TRBJ2-6; D unclear. V was trimmed by 7 bases and J by 3 bases, leaving 7 bases between them. The V gene's germline CDR1 is SEHNR and CDR2 FQNEAQ (reference sequence). The CDR3 runs 13 residues. This CDR3 reads CASNSVGANVLTF. The DNA for the CDR3 is TGTGCCAGCAACTCGGTTGGGGCCAACGTCCTGACTTTC.

The chain has TRBV6-5 and TRBJ2-1; possibly TRBD1 for D (6 bases). CDR3 size: 14 residues. Trimming cost V 0 bases and J 10 bases, with 13 bases left between them. The germline CDR1 and CDR2 sequences are MNHEY and SVGAGI. In nucleotides, the CDR3 is TGTGCCAGCAGTTACTCGATCCTACAGGGAGAGCAGTTCTTC. It translates to CASSYSILQGEQFF.

The CDR3 nucleotides read TGTGCCAGCAGTTTCACACCTTCCTACGAGCAGTACTTC. Amino acid sequence: CASSFTPSYEQYF. The chain uses TRBV27 and TRBJ2-7; D gene uncertain. CDR1 MNHEY and CDR2 SMNVEV come from the germline V gene (reference sequence). Trimming cost V 3 bases and J 1 base, with 7 bases left between them. The CDR3 sequence is 13 residues long.

The chain joins TRBV4-2 to TRBJ2-3; unclear D gene. CDR3 length: 14 amino acids. Trimming removed 5 bases at V and 5 bases at J, with 14 bases between. Germline CDR1 is LGHNA and CDR2 is YNFKEQ. The CDR3: CASSSSSSRDTQYF. The CDR3 DNA reads TGTGCCAGCAGCTCTTCCTCGAGTCGAGATACGCAGTATTTT.